This T cell receptor beta chain was observed in a study of control samples from healthy donors and cancer patients. The assay was immunoSEQ multiplex PCR, and TCRdb's table has in-frame clones only and misses some. The sample yields 150,000 to 200,000 clones, 94% seen once. This receptor was obtained from a woman aged 18-30 years in good health. Sequencing was done on a sample of blood.

Here the CDR3 reads CASSLLRNADTQYF. The CDR3 DNA sequence: TGTGCCAGCAGCTTACTTAGGAATGCAGATACGCAGTATTTT. This rearrangement joins TRBV7-2 to TRBJ2-3, with D unclear. Germline-derived CDR1 and CDR2 are SGHTA and FQGNSA. CDR3 size: 14 residues. Trimming pared 2 bases from V and 4 bases from J, leaving 10 bases between.